This T cell receptor beta chain was recorded in a study of cytomegalovirus exposure and HLA in healthy donors. Study-level points and caveats: The records held CMV serostatus as the only immune exposure information.

It was with 60 Vbeta and 13 Jbeta primers that the PCR ran. TCRdb's table, derived via immunoSEQ multiplex PCR, lists solely in-frame clones and lacks some. Of tens of thousands of clones in the sample, 70% to 90% were seen once. The table lists this clone with a count of one. The antigen remains unidentified. This CDR3 region has 15 residues. The V gene's germline CDR1 is SGHKS and CDR2 YYEKEE (reference sequence). J lost 0 bases, V lost 4 bases, and 3 bases had no gene match. V and J are TRBV5-5 and TRBJ1-5; 8 nucleotides match TRBD1. The clonotype originates from a woman aged 30 to 39 in good health and CMV-seronegative. Material for sequencing was PBMCs. Here the CDR3 reads CASSKDRASNQPQHF. The DNA of the CDR3 is TGTGCCAGCAGCAAGGACAGGGCTAGCAATCAGCCCCAGCATTTT.